These 24 T cell receptor beta chains came from one sample sequenced in a study of T cells in Graves' hyperthyroidism and ophthalmopathy. Amplification of TCR beta CDR3 regions was performed using RNA transcripts as template. Primed by the HTBI set, a first-round RT-PCR was run on the TCR CDR3. TCRdb fed the multiplex PCR reads into MiXCR, producing one record per CDR3 protein. Of 450,000 to 500,000 distinct CDR3 sequences in the sample, approximately 23% were seen once. What was sequenced was blood. All receptors come from a woman aged 70-85 years with Graves' ophthalmopathy.

The count of this clonotype is one. V is TRBV7-2 and J is TRBJ1-3; 8 bases agree with TRBD1. The V and J ends lost 5 bases and 1 base, in that order; junction bases with no gene match: 4. The germline CDR1 and CDR2 sequences are SGHTA and FQGNSA. This CDR3 is 15 amino acids long. In nucleotides, the CDR3 is TGTGCCAGCAGCACACGGACAGGGTCTGGAAACACCATATATTTT. It encodes CASSTRTGSGNTIYF.

J is TRBJ2-1 and V is TRBV10-1; the match to TRBD2 covers 15 bases. The CDR3 covers 16 residues. Germline V lookup: CDR1 WNHNN, CDR2 SYGVQD (reference sequence). Trimming at V came to 6 bases and at J to 6 bases, leaving 6 bases not matched to a gene. CDR3 loop: CASSRTSGRAINEQFF. CDR3 nucleotide sequence: TGCGCCAGCAGCCGGACTAGCGGGAGGGCAATCAATGAGCAGTTCTTC.

The CDR3, as DNA: TGTGCCAGCAGTCCTTCTGTCCGAAAACTGTTTTTT. It encodes CASSPSVRKLFF. The chain employs TRBV6-1 and TRBJ1-4; D remains ambiguous. V lost 5 bases, J lost 10 bases, and 11 bases lay in between. The CDR3 consists of 12 residues. CDR1 is MNHNS, CDR2 SASEGT, per germline.

This clonotype was detected ten times or more. V is TRBV3-1 and J is TRBJ2-7, with 9 nucleotides matching TRBD2. Per the germline V gene, CDR1 is LGHDT and CDR2 is YNNKEL (reference sequence). Trimming at V came to 0 bases and at J to 4 bases, leaving 7 bases not matched to a gene. The CDR3 runs to 16 residues. For the CDR3, the DNA is TGTGCCAGCAGCCAAGATGGGATTAGCGGGAGTTACGAGCAGTACTTC. Its translation: CASSQDGISGSYEQYF.

This clonotype has ten or more counts. The chain has TRBV2 and TRBJ1-2; D is uncertain. Trimming cost V 8 bases and J 1 base, with 17 bases left between them. This CDR3 has 15 amino acids. Per germline, CDR1 SNHLY and CDR2 FYNNEI. CDR3 residues: CASGGGSASNYGYTF. CDR3 DNA sequence: TGTGCCAGCGGCGGAGGCTCGGCTAGTAACTATGGCTACACCTTC.

The chain recombines TRBV18 with TRBJ1-1; D perhaps matches TRBD1 (6 bases). There are 14 residues in the CDR3. The V gene lost 2 bases and the J gene lost 3 bases, with 10 bases spanning the gap. Germline V gene lookup returns CDR1 KGHSH and CDR2 LQKENI. As DNA, the CDR3 is TGTGCCAGCTCACCAGGGGGGCTGGACACTGAAGCTTTCTTT. Translation: CASSPGGLDTEAFF.

This clonotype was observed at least ten times. The chain couples TRBV2 to TRBJ1-1, with TRBD1 matching 7 bases. The V and J ends lost 3 bases and 5 bases, in that order; junction bases with no gene match: 3. The CDR3 length is 13 residues. Germline V gene lookup returns CDR1 SNHLY and CDR2 FYNNEI. The CDR3 DNA reads TGTGCCAGCAGTGACGGCAGGGGGACTGAAGCTTTCTTT. It encodes CASSDGRGTEAFF. The whole variable domain, remainder taken from reference TRBV2 and TRBJ1-1, is EPEVTQTPSHQVTQMGQEVILRCVPISNHLYFYWYRQILGQKVEFLVSFYNNEISEKSEIFDDQFSVERPDGSNFTLKIRSTKLEDSAMYFCASSDGRGTEAFFGQGTRLTVV.

This clonotype was observed once. V is TRBV12-5 and J is TRBJ2-2; D is possibly TRBD2 (5 bases). The CDR3 loop spans 13 amino acids. Germline-derived CDR1 and CDR2 are LGHNT and FRNRAP. The V end was cut by 11 bases, the J end by 2 bases, with 12 bases between. The CDR3, as DNA: TGTGCTGGATCCGGGGTTAACACCGGGGAGCTGTTTTTT. Translated: CAGSGVNTGELFF.

This clonotype was picked up many times. The chain recombines TRBV29-1 with TRBJ1-1, with D perhaps TRBD1 (5 bases). The germline V gene encodes CDR1 SQVTM and CDR2 ANQGSEA. The CDR3 runs to 14 residues. The V end lost 5 bases, the J end lost 0 bases, and 13 bases lay between the germline ends. The CDR3: CSVKGDSMNTEAFF. The CDR3 coding sequence is TGCAGCGTTAAGGGAGACAGCATGAACACTGAAGCTTTCTTT.

The rearrangement links TRBV9 to TRBJ2-7; tentatively, D is TRBD2 (5 bases). Germline V CDR1 and CDR2: SGDLS, YYNGEE. The CDR3 has 14 amino acids. V dropped 4 bases and J dropped 1 base, with 12 bases sitting between them. The CDR3 region is CASSITRDSYEQYF. The DNA for the CDR3 is TGTGCCAGCAGCATTACTAGGGATTCCTACGAGCAGTACTTC.

This clonotype was seen ten or more times. The rearrangement uses TRBV6-1 and TRBJ1-1; D is ambiguous. V was pared by 6 bases and J by 0 bases, with 11 bases between. Germline V gene lookup returns CDR1 MNHNS and CDR2 SASEGT. This CDR3 has 14 residues. CDR3 amino acids: CASRNLEVNTEAFF. The CDR3 nucleotides read TGTGCCAGCAGAAATCTTGAGGTGAACACTGAAGCTTTCTTT.

This clonotype was seen a handful of times. V usage is TRBV24-1 and J usage is TRBJ1-1; D may be TRBD1 (6 bases). The germline V gene encodes CDR1 KGHDR and CDR2 SFDVKD. The CDR3 length is 16 residues. The ends were cut back, 5 bases at V and 5 bases at J, with 20 bases in the middle. For the CDR3, the DNA is TGTGCCACCAGTGGGAGGGATCGCAGGGGCGGAACTGAAGCTTTCTTT. Amino acid sequence: CATSGRDRRGGTEAFF.

The chain couples TRBV18 to TRBJ2-3; TRBD2 might be the D (5 bases). This CDR3 region has 14 residues. Trimming took 4 bases from V and 4 from J, leaving 12 bases between them. Germline loops: CDR1 KGHSH, CDR2 LQKENI. Written as DNA, the CDR3 is TGTGCCAGCTCACAGGAGGTACCCCCAGATACGCAGTATTTT. It encodes CASSQEVPPDTQYF.

The V and J genes are TRBV6-1 and TRBJ1-3; possible D gene TRBD1, 5 bases. CDR3 length: 14 amino acids. Trimming took 7 bases from V and 0 from J, leaving 10 bases between them. The germline V gene has CDR1 MNHNS and CDR2 SASEGT. The CDR3 here is CASNPGGSGNTIYF. The CDR3 DNA sequence: TGTGCCAGCAACCCGGGGGGCTCTGGAAACACCATATATTTT.

The table lists this clonotype with many counts. The chain joins TRBV6-1 to TRBJ1-2, with a weak D call TRBD1 (5 bases). The CDR3 runs to 13 residues. Germline V gene data show CDR1 as MNHNS and CDR2 as SASEGT. V was trimmed by 5 bases and J by 3 bases, leaving 10 bases between them. The chain's CDR3 is CASSPDRYYGYTF. CDR3 DNA: TGTGCCAGCAGTCCCGACAGATACTATGGCTACACCTTC.

This chain uses TRBV10-2 with TRBJ2-3; 9 bases match TRBD2. Germline CDR1 WSHSY, CDR2 SAAADI. CDR3 size: 15 residues. V shed 8 bases, J shed 5 bases, and the junction held 11 bases outside the gene matches. The CDR3 nucleotides are TGCGCCAGCTCTGATGCTAGCGGGATCCAAGATACGCAGTATTTT. Its translation: CASSDASGIQDTQYF.

The genes are TRBV4-2 and TRBJ2-1; 12 nucleotides agree with TRBD2. The CDR3 is 17 amino acids. The V segment lost 1 base and the J segment 6 bases; nucleotides outside the gene matches: 7. Germline V lookup: CDR1 LGHNA, CDR2 YNFKEQ. The CDR3 reads CASSQGRLAGVSNEQFF. CDR3 nucleotides: TGTGCCAGCAGCCAAGGGCGACTAGCGGGAGTCTCCAATGAGCAGTTCTTC.

This clonotype was found many times. The V and J genes are TRBV7-8 and TRBJ1-1; possible D gene TRBD1, 5 bases. V gave up 4 bases and J gave up 1 base, with 13 bases separating them. CDR1 and CDR2 (germline): SGHVS, FQNEAQ. This CDR3 region has 15 residues. The DNA of the CDR3 is TGTGCCAGCAGCTCCGAATCGACAGCGAACACTGAAGCTTTCTTT. Its protein product is CASSSESTANTEAFF.

This sequence joins TRBV6-5 and TRBJ2-3; 8 nucleotides align to TRBD1. This CDR3 is built from 15 residues. J was trimmed by 8 bases and V by 7 bases; bases with no gene match: 14. Looked up from germline, CDR1 is MNHEY and CDR2 is SVGAGI. The CDR3: CASTFTGGRSATQYF. Written as DNA, the CDR3 is TGTGCCAGCACTTTTACAGGGGGTCGTTCAGCTACGCAGTATTTT.

Concerning this clonotype: This may stem from a read error, because a much larger clone lies one nucleotide away. The gene calls are TRBV28 and TRBJ2-1; the match to TRBD2 covers 13 bases. In germline, CDR1 is MDHEN, CDR2 SYDVKM. This CDR3 has 16 residues. Unmatched junction bases numbered 10, after V lost 8 bases and J lost 6 bases. The CDR3 region has the DNA TGTGCCAGCGGGAATTCGGGACTAGCGGGATGCAATGAGCAGTTCTTC. Residues: CASGNSGLAGCNEQFF.

Comments on this clonotype: The CDR3 ends on some other residue instead of the conserved phenylalanine or tryptophan, so this is likely a read error. The chain joins TRBV12-3 or TRBV12-4 to TRBJ2-2; tentatively, D is TRBD2 (7 bases). The CDR3 extends over 17 amino acids. With 1 base removed from V and 6 bases from J, the gap between germline ends came to 18 bases. The CDR3 DNA reads TGTGCCAGCAGTTTAGTTGGCGGCAGGGGAGGGTCCGGGGAGCTGTTTCTT. As protein: CASSLVGGRGGSGELFL.

This clonotype was seen repeatedly, ten times or more. V gene TRBV12-3 or TRBV12-4 combines with J gene TRBJ2-5, with TRBD1 as a possible D gene (7 bases). The length of the CDR3 is 14 residues. Between the trimmed V and J ends, which lost 6 bases and 4 bases, there was a span of 15 bases. The CDR3 nucleotides are TGTGCCAGCAGCTACCGACAGGGAGGAGAGACCCAGTACTTC. Its translation: CASSYRQGGETQYF.

In this sample, this clonotype turned up a few times. The V gene is TRBV6-1, the J gene TRBJ1-5; D is possibly TRBD1 (6 bases). Germline CDR1 MNHNS, CDR2 SASEGT. The CDR3 spans 14 residues. V lost 7 bases, J lost 3 bases, and 13 bases lay in between. CDR3 nucleotide sequence: TGTGCCAGCAACTCACAGGGTTCCAATCAGCCCCAGCATTTT. The encoded protein is CASNSQGSNQPQHF.

This clonotype has a count of ten or more. V gene TRBV28 combines with J gene TRBJ1-4; 9 nucleotides agree with TRBD1. This CDR3 is 16 amino acids long. Germline CDR1 reads MDHEN; CDR2 reads SYDVKM. V lost 5 bases to trimming and J lost 4 bases; unmatched junction nucleotides: 8. The CDR3 loop is CASSPGQGRINEKLFF. The DNA for the CDR3 is TGTGCCAGCAGTCCCGGACAGGGGAGGATTAATGAAAAACTGTTTTTT.